What follows are 18 T cell receptor beta chains derived from one specimen sequenced in a study of T-cell reconstitution after alpha-beta-depleted transplantation in children. The TCRbeta library incorporated unique molecular identifiers. TCRdb re-analysed the PCR reads in MiXCR, keeping a single row per CDR3 protein. The table lists 15,000 to 20,000 distinct CDR3 sequences, 7.7% of them singletons, with about 40% in the top ten. Sequencing was performed on PBMCs, mostly from graft donor cells, taken 60 days after TCRalphabeta/CD19-depleted stem cell transplant. These receptor sequences come from a boy under two years old who had a stem cell transplant for Wiskott-Aldrich syndrome, so the T cells may come from the graft donor.

This clonotype was seen at least ten times. The chain joins TRBV3-1 to TRBJ2-7; 8 bases map to TRBD2. Looked up from germline, CDR1 is LGHDT and CDR2 is YNNKEL (reference sequence). The J segment lost 3 bases and the V segment lost 4 bases, leaving 5 bases of the junction unmatched. CDR3 length: 14 residues. In DNA, the CDR3 is TGTGCCAGCAGCCGGAGCGGGGGACTCTACGAGCAGTACTTC. It codes for CASSRSGGLYEQYF.

The V and J genes are TRBV19 and TRBJ2-1; 9 bases fit TRBD1. CDR3 length equals 16 residues. The germline gives CDR1 LNHDA, CDR2 SQIVND (reference sequence). Germline trimming cut 7 bases from V and 6 bases from J; bases unmatched to any gene: 13. CDR3 protein: CASKELRGQGFNEQFF. As DNA, the CDR3 is TGTGCCAGTAAGGAATTGAGGGGACAGGGATTCAATGAGCAGTTCTTC.

The chain carries TRBV6-2 or TRBV6-3 and TRBJ2-3; 15 nucleotides align to TRBD2. There are 20 residues in the CDR3. V lost 5 bases, J lost 2 bases, and 14 bases stayed unmatched. The V gene's germline CDR1 is MNHEY and CDR2 SVGEGT. DNA of the CDR3: TGTGCCAGCAGTCATGGACTAGCGGGGGGGTCGACGTTTGTCACAGATACGCAGTATTTT. Its protein is CASSHGLAGGSTFVTDTQYF.

This clonotype was counted a few times. In DNA, the CDR3 is TGTGCCAGCAACCCTGTATGGGACGGGTTCAACAATGAGCAGTTCTTC. It translates to CASNPVWDGFNNEQFF. V is TRBV5-6 and J is TRBJ2-1; either TRBD1 or TRBD2 may fit D (5 bases each). CDR1 is SGHDT and CDR2 is YYEEEE in the germline V gene. CDR3 size: 16 residues. Trimming shortened V by 6 bases and J by 5 bases, and 21 bases separated the two germline ends.

This clonotype occurred many times. This chain joins TRBV12-3 or TRBV12-4 and TRBJ2-3; no clear D gene. The CDR3 length is 14 residues. Trimming cost V 3 bases and J 0 bases, with 7 bases left between them. The CDR3 spells CASSFWQSTDTQYF. The CDR3 nucleotides are TGTGCCAGCAGTTTCTGGCAGAGCACAGATACGCAGTATTTT.

This clonotype was seen many times. J is TRBJ2-1 and V is TRBV20-1, with D hard to call. The germline V gene encodes CDR1 DFQATT and CDR2 SNEGSKA (reference sequence). V shed 4 bases and J shed 2 bases, with 12 bases lying between them. The CDR3 loop spans 14 amino acids. The CDR3 loop is CSATGWSPYNEQFF. For the CDR3, the DNA is TGCAGTGCTACTGGTTGGAGTCCCTACAATGAGCAGTTCTTC.

This clonotype was recorded a few times. V is TRBV6-5 and J is TRBJ2-7; perhaps TRBD1 as D (6 bases). This CDR3 is 16 amino acids long. Trimming left V 4 bases short and J 0 bases short, with 16 bases between. Looked up from germline, CDR1 is MNHEY and CDR2 is SVGAGI. CDR3 loop: CASSSDLRTASYEQYF. In DNA form, the CDR3 reads TGTGCCAGCAGTTCCGATTTAAGGACAGCCTCCTACGAGCAGTACTTC.

In its sample, this clonotype was seen many times. The chain recombines TRBV24-1 with TRBJ2-1, with TRBD2 matching over 12 bases. Germline V gene sequence: CDR1 KGHDR, CDR2 SFDVKD. The CDR3 covers 18 residues. V was clipped by 4 bases and J by 0 bases; unmatched bases: 6. For the CDR3, the DNA is TGTGCCACCAGTGACAAACAACTAGCGGGGGGCTCCTACAATGAGCAGTTCTTC. Residues: CATSDKQLAGGSYNEQFF.

This clonotype was detected many times. CDR3 amino acids: CASTGRYSSYEQYF. The CDR3 DNA sequence: TGTGCCAGCACCGGACGGTATAGCTCCTACGAGCAGTACTTC. The V and J genes are TRBV6-5 and TRBJ2-7; D is undetermined. With 7 bases removed from V and 0 bases from J, the gap between germline ends came to 13 bases. Germline V lookup: CDR1 MNHEY, CDR2 SVGAGI. The CDR3 sequence is 14 residues long.

This chain joins TRBV12-3 or TRBV12-4 and TRBJ2-1, with 9 bases fitting TRBD1. The J segment lost 12 bases and the V segment lost 5 bases, leaving 8 bases of the junction unmatched. This CDR3 comprises 13 residues. The CDR3 is CASSLRGQGVQFF. The CDR3, as DNA: TGTGCCAGCAGTCTACGGGGACAGGGAGTGCAGTTCTTC.

This clonotype has just a few counts. The chain couples TRBV5-1 to TRBJ2-5, with D hard to call. The V and J ends lost 4 bases and 5 bases respectively, with 12 bases between them. Per the germline V gene, CDR1 is SGHRS and CDR2 is YFSETQ. The CDR3 contains 13 residues. CDR3 residues: CASSPSHLETQYF. CDR3 in DNA: TGCGCCAGCAGCCCCTCGCACTTGGAGACCCAGTACTTC.

At least ten counts were recorded for this clonotype. This chain connects TRBV6-6 to TRBJ2-1; 9 bases match TRBD1. The CDR3 length is 15 residues. Germline V CDR1 and CDR2: MNHNY, SVGAGI (reference sequence). J was trimmed by 3 bases and V by 2 bases; bases with no gene match: 2. The CDR3 sequence is CASSYDRGIYNEQFF. CDR3 in DNA: TGTGCCAGCAGTTACGACAGGGGGATCTACAATGAGCAGTTCTTC.

Only a few counts were recorded for this clonotype. The junction differs from germline at one of its ends, possibly a read error. This chain joins TRBV18 and TRBJ2-5, with D possibly matching TRBD2 (5 bases). CDR1 and CDR2 from the germline V gene are KGHSH and LQKENI. This CDR3 region has 13 residues. The CDR3 protein is CASSPTVGETQNF. The CDR3 DNA sequence: TGTGCCAGCTCACCTACTGTGGGAGAGACCCAGAACTTC.

This clonotype was recorded at least ten times. The J gene is TRBJ2-7, the V gene TRBV20-1; TRBD1 matches at 7 bases. The germline V gene has CDR1 DFQATT and CDR2 SNEGSKA (reference sequence). The CDR3 consists of 13 residues. V shed 5 bases, J shed 5 bases, and the junction held 9 bases outside the gene matches. This CDR3 is CSAPYRGNHEQYF. DNA of the CDR3: TGCAGTGCTCCTTACAGGGGAAACCACGAGCAGTACTTC.

This chain joins TRBV25-1 and TRBJ2-1; TRBD2 matches at 7 bases. The V and J ends lost 4 bases and 4 bases, in that order; junction bases with no gene match: 4. The length of the CDR3 is 14 residues. CDR1 is MGHDK, CDR2 SYGVNS, per germline. CDR3 in DNA: TGTGCCAGCAGTGTAAGCGGGGATTACAATGAGCAGTTCTTC. This codes for CASSVSGDYNEQFF.

The chain combines TRBV7-8 with TRBJ2-7, with a tentative D call TRBD1 (6 bases). The CDR3 has 14 residues. CDR1 is SGHVS and CDR2 is FQNEAQ in the germline V gene. V lost 2 bases and J 2 bases, leaving 10 bases between the germline ends. CDR3 coding DNA: TGTGCCAGCAGCTTACCAGGGGTCACCTACGAGCAGTACTTC. Translation gives CASSLPGVTYEQYF.

On this clonotype itself: One end of the junction does not line up with germline, which may come from a read error. The chain combines TRBV4-2 with TRBJ2-1; 8 bases map to TRBD2. The germline gives CDR1 LGHNA, CDR2 YNFKEQ. CDR3 length: 17 amino acids. In DNA form, the CDR3 reads TGTGCCATCAGCCCAGGGAGCGGGAGCTCAAACTACAATGAGCAGTTCTTC. This translates into CAISPGSGSSNYNEQFF.

This clonotype was recorded many times. The chain joins TRBV27 to TRBJ2-1; unclear D gene. The ends were cut back, 4 bases at V and 5 bases at J, with 18 bases in the middle. CDR1 is MNHEY and CDR2 is SMNVEV in the germline V gene (reference sequence). The CDR3 loop spans 16 amino acids. In DNA, the CDR3 is TGTGCCAGCAGTTCCCCAATGGGCATCAGACACAATGAGCAGTTCTTC. Translated: CASSSPMGIRHNEQFF.